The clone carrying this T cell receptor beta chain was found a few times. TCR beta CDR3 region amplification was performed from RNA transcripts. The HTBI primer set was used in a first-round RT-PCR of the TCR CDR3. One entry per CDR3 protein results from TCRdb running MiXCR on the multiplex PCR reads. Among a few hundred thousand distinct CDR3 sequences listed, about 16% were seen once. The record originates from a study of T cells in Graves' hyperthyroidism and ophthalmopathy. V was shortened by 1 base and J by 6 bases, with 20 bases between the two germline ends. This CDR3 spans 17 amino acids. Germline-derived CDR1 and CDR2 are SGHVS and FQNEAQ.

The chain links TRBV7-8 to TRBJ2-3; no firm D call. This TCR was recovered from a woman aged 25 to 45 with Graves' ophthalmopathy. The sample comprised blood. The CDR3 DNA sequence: TGTGCCAGCAGCTTAGTTCGGAGCGTAATTAAACGGGATACGCAGTATTTT. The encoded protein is CASSLVRSVIKRDTQYF.